The present T cell receptor (beta chain) was sequenced within a study of blood T cells in healthy people across ages. Approximately 10 milliliters was the volume of peripheral blood drawn from each donor. Samples each had at least 5 micrograms of total RNA extracted. Primers used in a second PCR of about 6 to 11 cycles were a sample-barcoded 5' primer and a J-beta primer mix. TCRdb called the 5' RACE reads again in MiXCR, with one record for every CDR3 protein. This sample has fewer than 1,000,000 distinct CDR3 sequences, with about 42% found just once. To note about this clonotype: The antigen remains undetermined.

The CDR3 extends over 13 amino acids. The V gene's germline CDR1 is LNHNV and CDR2 YYDKDF (reference sequence). The V gene lost 6 bases and the J gene lost 11 bases, with 19 bases spanning the gap. The study, taken as a whole, reports: With age, beta diversity per million T cells declined roughly linearly, significantly by 40. A strong correlation between TCR beta diversity and naive T cell percentage was seen.

Sequencing was performed on blood. The chain links TRBV15 to TRBJ2-5, with D maybe TRBD2 (5 bases). The TCR sequence derives from a man older than 75 in good health. This CDR3 reads CATRETSLGEQYF. CDR3 nucleotides: TGTGCCACCAGAGAAACTAGTTTAGGTGAGCAGTACTTC.